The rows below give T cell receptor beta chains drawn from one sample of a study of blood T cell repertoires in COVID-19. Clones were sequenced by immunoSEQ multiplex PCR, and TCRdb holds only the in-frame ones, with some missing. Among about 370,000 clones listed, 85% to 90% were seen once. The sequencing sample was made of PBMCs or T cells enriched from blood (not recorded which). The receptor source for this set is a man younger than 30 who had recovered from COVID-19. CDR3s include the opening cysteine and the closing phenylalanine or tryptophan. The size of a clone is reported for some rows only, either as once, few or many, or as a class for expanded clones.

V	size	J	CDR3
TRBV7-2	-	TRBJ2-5	CASSPLIAGGPETQYF
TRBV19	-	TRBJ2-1	CASSLKRTEAPKSFF
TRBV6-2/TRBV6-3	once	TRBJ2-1	CASSYGLATGNEQFF
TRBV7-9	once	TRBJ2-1	CASSSPLAGGSEQFF
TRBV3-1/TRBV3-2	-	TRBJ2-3	CASSQDPSGSSDTQYF
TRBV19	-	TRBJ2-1	CASRAGGTYNEQFF
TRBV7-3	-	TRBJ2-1	CASSLTSSWSSYNEQFF
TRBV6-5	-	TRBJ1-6	CASSLDRVRSPLHF
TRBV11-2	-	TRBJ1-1	CASSLDRVGNTEAFF
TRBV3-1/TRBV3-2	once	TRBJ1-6	CASSQIGGVNSPLHF
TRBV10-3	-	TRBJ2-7	CAISWDTSYEQYF
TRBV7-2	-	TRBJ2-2	CASSLPRTSGNTGELFF
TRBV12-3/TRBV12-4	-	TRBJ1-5	CASSVAGVQPQHF
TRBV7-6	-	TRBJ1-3	CASSPRQAMHSGNTIYF
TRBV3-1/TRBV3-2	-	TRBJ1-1	CASSLQGGNTEAFF
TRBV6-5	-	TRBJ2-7	CASKGGASYEQYF
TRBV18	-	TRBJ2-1	CASSPEQMSSYNEQFF
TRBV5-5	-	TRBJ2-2	CASSRLATNTGELFF
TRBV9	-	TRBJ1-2	CASSGRSNGYTF
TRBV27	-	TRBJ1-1	CASSFAEGEAFF
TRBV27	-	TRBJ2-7	CASSKDRDRVRQQYF
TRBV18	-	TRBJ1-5	CASSPPSGYNQPQHF
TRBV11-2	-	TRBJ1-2	CASSFAGQGAWVGYTF
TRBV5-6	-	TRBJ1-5	CASSIDRNQPQHF
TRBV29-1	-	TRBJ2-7	CSVATSGKNEQYF
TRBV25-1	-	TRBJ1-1	CASTQQGRAEAFF
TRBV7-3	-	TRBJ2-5	CASSYQGGLRETQYF
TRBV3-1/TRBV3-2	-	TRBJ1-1	CASSQWRCGVAFF
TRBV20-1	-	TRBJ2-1	CSATRYNEQFF
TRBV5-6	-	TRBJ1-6	CASSARTDRNSPLHF
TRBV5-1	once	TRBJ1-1	CASSPKEGRNTEAFF
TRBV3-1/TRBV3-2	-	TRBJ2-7	CASSQPLDRGQNYEQYF
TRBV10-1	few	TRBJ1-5	CATNTRGTVSNQPQHF
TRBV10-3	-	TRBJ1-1	CAMVPGDRYEAFF
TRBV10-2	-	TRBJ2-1	CASSEYRLAGEDEQFF
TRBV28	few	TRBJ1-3	CASSNRAHSGNTIYF
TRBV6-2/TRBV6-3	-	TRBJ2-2	CASSHTLAVDTGELFF
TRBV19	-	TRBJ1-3	CASSPPRQGVRNTIYF
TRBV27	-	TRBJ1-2	CASSLDRGIDGYTF
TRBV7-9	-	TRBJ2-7	CASSDLRTGKLYEQYF
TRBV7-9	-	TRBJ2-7	CASSSGPGSSYEQYF
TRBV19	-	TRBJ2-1	CASSITSGTYNEQFF
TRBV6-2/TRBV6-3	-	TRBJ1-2	CASSYTGQGRYGYTF
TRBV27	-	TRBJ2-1	CASSHRLDEQFF
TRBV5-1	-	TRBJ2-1	CASSLGGSYGDNEQFF
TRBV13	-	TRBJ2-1	CASSIVRGKGNEQFF
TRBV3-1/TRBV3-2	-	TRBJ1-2	CASSQWRDRAYYGYTF
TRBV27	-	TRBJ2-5	CASSDLRQETQYF
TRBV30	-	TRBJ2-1	CAWRGQSEQFF
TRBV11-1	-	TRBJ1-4	CASSRNRGTNEKLFF
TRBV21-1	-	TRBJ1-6	CASPTEDSSYNSPLHF
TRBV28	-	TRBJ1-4	CASSPGILEKLFF
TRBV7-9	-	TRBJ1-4	CASSQRQMGNEKLFF